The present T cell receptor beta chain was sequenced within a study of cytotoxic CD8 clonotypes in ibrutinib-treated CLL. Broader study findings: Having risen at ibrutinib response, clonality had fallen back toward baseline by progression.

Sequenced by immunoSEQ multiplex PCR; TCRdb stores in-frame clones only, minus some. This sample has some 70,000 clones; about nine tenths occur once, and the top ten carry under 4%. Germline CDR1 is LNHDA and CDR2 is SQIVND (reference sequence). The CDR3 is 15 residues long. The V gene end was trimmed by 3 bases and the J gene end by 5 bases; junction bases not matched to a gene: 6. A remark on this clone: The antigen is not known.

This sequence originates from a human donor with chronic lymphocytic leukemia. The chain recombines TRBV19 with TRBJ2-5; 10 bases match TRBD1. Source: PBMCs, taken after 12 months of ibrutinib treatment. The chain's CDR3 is CASSMVGTGDETQYF. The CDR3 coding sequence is TGTGCCAGTAGTATGGTTGGGACAGGGGACGAGACCCAGTACTTC.